This TCR beta chain was captured in a study of T-cell memory formation after mild COVID-19. From the 5' RACE reads, TCRdb called clonotypes with MiXCR, one entry per CDR3 protein. Among tens of thousands of distinct CDR3 sequences, over 13% were seen once, and the ten largest hold around two fifths. The V end lost 4 bases, the J end lost 1 base, and 14 bases lay between the germline ends. This CDR3 is built from 16 residues. Per germline, CDR1 MNHEY and CDR2 SVGAGI. The TCR was taken from a man between 18 and 35 years old who had mild COVID-19 (a few samples of this study predate the infection). Cell type and time point are not known. The sequenced sample was PBMCs or a T cell subset sorted from them (not recorded which). The V gene is TRBV6-5, the J gene TRBJ2-4, with D possibly being TRBD1 (6 bases). CDR3 sequence (DNA): TGTGCCAGCAGTTTCCACAGGGATGGCGCCAAAAACATTCAGTACTTC. This translates into CASSFHRDGAKNIQYF.